This T cell receptor beta chain came from a study of T cells in women clearing cervical HPV infection. About the study: Controls were women whose single incident HPV16 infection cleared within 12 months without precancer or cancer. For cases, blood was sampled a median approximately 150 days after lesion detection, interquartile range roughly 85 to 200 days. HLA type stays a possible confounder, typing being limited.

General study findings and limits: Cases carried less TRBV6-7 than controls: about 0.1% versus 0.15%.

Using immunoSEQ multiplex PCR, the repertoire was profiled, and TCRdb retains in-frame clones only, with some absent. This specimen shows approximately 13,000 clones; the ten leading clones hold less than 25%. On this clone: Its specificity is not known. The read stops 3 residues short of the end of the CDR3; the missing end is completed from the germline J gene.

Germline V lookup: CDR1 MNHNS, CDR2 SASEGT. There are 14 residues in the CDR3. The ends were cut back, 2 bases at V and 2 bases at J, with 7 bases in the middle. This chain links TRBV6-1 with TRBJ1-5; unclear D gene. The sequencing input was blood buffy coat. This TCR came from a woman aged 18 to 75 with a cervical HPV16 infection that either progressed to CIN3+ or cleared (not recorded which). The CDR3 DNA, read in part, is TGTGCCAGCAGTGAACAGCAGGGCAATCAGCCC. Translating it yields CASSEQQGNQP. The full CDR3 is CASSEQQGNQPQHF.